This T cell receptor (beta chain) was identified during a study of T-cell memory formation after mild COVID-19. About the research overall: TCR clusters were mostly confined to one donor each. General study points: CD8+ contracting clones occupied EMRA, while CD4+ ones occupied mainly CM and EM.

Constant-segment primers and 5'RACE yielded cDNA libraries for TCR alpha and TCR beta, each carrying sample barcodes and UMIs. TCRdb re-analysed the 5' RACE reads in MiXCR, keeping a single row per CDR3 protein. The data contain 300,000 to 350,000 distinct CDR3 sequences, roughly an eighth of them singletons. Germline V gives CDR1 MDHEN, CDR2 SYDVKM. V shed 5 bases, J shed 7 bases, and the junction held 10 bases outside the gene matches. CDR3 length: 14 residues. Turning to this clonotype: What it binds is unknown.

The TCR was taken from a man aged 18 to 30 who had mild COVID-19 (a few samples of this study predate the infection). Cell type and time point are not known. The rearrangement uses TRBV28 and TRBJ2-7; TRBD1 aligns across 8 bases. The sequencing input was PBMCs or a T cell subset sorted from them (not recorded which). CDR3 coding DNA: TGTGCCAGCAGTATGCCGGACAGGGCTTGGGAGCAGTACGTC. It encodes CASSMPDRAWEQYV.